This entry is about one T cell receptor beta chain. Clones were sequenced by immunoSEQ multiplex PCR, and TCRdb holds only the in-frame ones, with some missing. The sample carries just over 50,000 clones, around 80% recorded once. These data are taken from a study of PD-L1 blockade in urothelial cancer. Study details: Male sex and bladder-origin urothelial cancer were recorded for about 90% of the roughly 30 patients. Each blood sample yielded a median of roughly 140,000 T cells.

Time point in this sample: pretreatment peripheral blood. The sequencing used PBMCs, collected around atezolizumab (anti-PD-L1) treatment. This receptor was obtained from a man in his sixties or seventies with urothelial cancer.

The DNA for the CDR3 is TGTGCCAGCACTCTCGTCCAGTTTTCTAGCACAGATACGCAGTATTTT. Translating gives CASTLVQFSSTDTQYF. The V call is TRBV5-6, the J call TRBJ2-3; D unclear. The CDR3 has 16 residues. Germline CDR1 SGHDT, CDR2 YYEEEE. Trimming removed 6 bases at V and 0 bases at J, with 17 bases between. The full variable domain, in which reference TRBV5-6 and TRBJ2-3 provide the parts outside the CDR3, is DAGVTQSPTHLIKTRGQQVTLRCSPKSGHDTVSWYQQALGQGPQFIFQYYEEEERQRGNFPDRFSGHQFPNYSSELNVNALLLGDSALYLCASTLVQFSSTDTQYFGPGTRLTVL.